Below, 5 T cell receptor beta chains from the same sample are listed, as sequenced in a study of tumor-infiltrating lymphocytes in primary liver carcinoma. The roughly 17-32 mg bulk tissue piece was not sorted before simultaneous RNA and DNA extraction. From roughly 470 ng total RNA, TCR beta cDNA was generated with a primer in the constant region. Three-round nested multiplex PCR performed with slightly modified ARM-PCR produced the TCR beta libraries. Researchers ran the first two PCR rounds for 10 cycles each with TRBV1-TRBV30 forward primers and a C-beta reverse primer. TCRdb redid the calling of the multiplex PCR reads with MiXCR, one entry per CDR3 protein. In the table there are 22,000 or so distinct CDR3 sequences, about 84% of which are singletons. The specimen sequenced was liver tumor tissue from sampling region 2. The subset denotes: tumor region T2, inferior pole. The receptors come from a woman in her 30s with primary liver carcinoma and hepatitis B virus infection.

This clonotype was detected once. Its ends do not fully match the called genes, so a read error is possible. The chain employs TRBV6-2 or TRBV6-3 and TRBJ2-6, with 8 bases fitting TRBD2. CDR1 and CDR2 (germline): MNHEY, SVGEGT. The CDR3 runs 19 residues. CDR3 coding DNA: TGTGCCAGCCAAGACCCCCCAGCGGGAGACTATGGTGGGGCCAGCGTCCTGACTTTC. It translates to CASQDPPAGDYGGASVLTF.

As concerns this clonotype: Sequence at one end of the junction differs from germline and may be a read error. The chain employs TRBV4-3 and TRBJ2-7, with 8 bases aligning to TRBD1. The germline V gene encodes CDR1 LGHNA and CDR2 YSLEER. This CDR3 comprises 15 residues. CDR3 bases: TGCACCAGCAGCCAAGATCGATGGACAGGGCGGAAGCAATACTTC. Amino acids: CTSSQDRWTGRKQYF.

With respect to this clonotype: A single base separates this from a much larger clone, so it may be a read error. Here the CDR3 reads CASSPKQGDRQNEQYF. CDR3 DNA: TGTGCCAGCAGCCCCAAACAGGGGGACCGTCAGAACGAGCAGTACTTC. This rearrangement joins TRBV7-9 to TRBJ2-7; 8 bases align to TRBD1. Germline V lookup: CDR1 SEHNR, CDR2 FQNEAQ (reference sequence). V dropped 5 bases and J dropped 5; count of bases not matched to a gene: 14. The CDR3 is made up of 16 amino acids.

The rearrangement uses TRBV11-2 and TRBJ2-3; 14 bases agree with TRBD2. In germline, CDR1 is SGHAT, CDR2 FQNNGV. CDR3 length: 18 residues. CDR3 loop: CVNSFIFGTSGSLDTQYF. CDR3 coding DNA: TGTGTCAACAGCTTCATCTTTGGGACTAGCGGGAGTTTAGATACGCAGTATTTT.

Turning to this clonotype: The CDR3 end shows no conserved phenylalanine or tryptophan, and so a read error is likely. The genes are TRBV6-2 or TRBV6-3 and TRBJ2-7; D is perhaps TRBD2 (5 bases). Germline CDR1 and CDR2: MNHEY and SVGEGT. The CDR3 is 13 residues long. This chain's CDR3 is CANSHTEVEEQYL. The CDR3 DNA sequence: TGTGCCAACAGTCACACGGAGGTAGAGGAGCAGTACTTG.